One sample yielded the 11 T cell receptor beta chains listed below, sequenced in a study of cytomegalovirus exposure and HLA in healthy donors. Sequencing was performed with immunoSEQ multiplex PCR; in TCRdb, only in-frame clones are kept and a portion is missing. The table lists over 200,000 clones, around 87% of them singletons. What was sequenced was PBMCs. The receptor set was obtained from a woman younger than 30 in good health and CMV-seropositive.

The chain uses TRBV29-1 and TRBJ2-1; D is undetermined. Trimming took off 5 bases at V and 0 bases at J, with 11 bases between the two ends. Looked up from germline, CDR1 is SQVTM and CDR2 is ANQGSEA. CDR3 length: 14 amino acids. The CDR3 bases are TGCAGCGTTACCGAGGCGAGCTCCTACAATGAGCAGTTCTTC. Protein: CSVTEASSYNEQFF.

This clone was detected ten times or more. This chain joins TRBV25-1 and TRBJ1-1; 7 bases match TRBD1. The CDR3 totals 14 residues. Germline V gene data show CDR1 as MGHDK and CDR2 as SYGVNS. J gave up 5 bases and V 2 bases, and 5 bases lay outside the gene matches. The DNA for the CDR3 is TGTGCCAGCAGTGAACCGGGACAGTGGACTGAAGCTTTCTTT. It yields the protein CASSEPGQWTEAFF.

The chain has TRBV27 and TRBJ1-1; TRBD1 might be the D (6 bases). Trimming pared 11 bases from V and 0 bases from J, leaving 22 bases between. The CDR3 loop spans 16 amino acids. Germline assignment: CDR1 MNHEY and CDR2 SMNVEV (reference sequence). CDR3 bases: TGTGCCGGCAAACCGGGACACCGTTTTATGAACACTGAAGCTTTCTTT. Its translation: CAGKPGHRFMNTEAFF.

V and J are TRBV7-9 and TRBJ1-1, with D possibly TRBD1 on 5 matching bases. Germline CDR1 is SEHNR and CDR2 is FQNEAQ (reference sequence). V lost 5 bases to trimming and J lost 13 bases, with 20 bases between them. The CDR3 is 13 residues long. CDR3 residues: CASSQGPSLGGFF. The CDR3 nucleotides read TGTGCCAGCAGCCAGGGCCCTTCCCTCGGGGGTTTCTTT.

The chain links TRBV28 to TRBJ1-1; 9 bases agree with TRBD1. From germline, CDR1 is MDHEN and CDR2 SYDVKM. The V segment lost 4 bases and the J segment 6 bases; nucleotides outside the gene matches: 9. The CDR3 is made up of 15 amino acids. The CDR3 spells CASSSGRQGVPEAFF. The CDR3 DNA is TGTGCCAGCAGTTCCGGTAGACAGGGGGTGCCTGAAGCTTTCTTT.

The chain employs TRBV6-1 and TRBJ2-1, with D possibly matching TRBD1 (5 bases). This CDR3 spans 14 amino acids. Germline CDR1 reads MNHNS; CDR2 reads SASEGT. Trimming left V 2 bases short and J 7 bases short, with 12 bases between. The DNA for the CDR3 is TGTGCCAGCAGTGAAAATAGGGGTACGAATGAGCAGTTCTTC. Protein sequence: CASSENRGTNEQFF.

The genes are TRBV27 and TRBJ2-7, with a possible D match to TRBD1 (6 bases). Germline V lookup: CDR1 MNHEY, CDR2 SMNVEV (reference sequence). Trimming left V 4 bases short and J 6 bases short, with 13 bases between. CDR3 length: 13 amino acids. The CDR3 DNA is TGTGCCAGCAGTTCCACAGGGTCCCTCGAGCAGTACTTC. Its protein product is CASSSTGSLEQYF.

In this sample, this clone turned up once. Other DNA sequences within the sample encode an identical CDR3. The V call is TRBV4-1, the J call TRBJ2-7, with D possibly being TRBD2 (6 bases). The CDR3 has 15 residues. Germline CDR1 and CDR2: MGHRA and YSYEKL. With 1 base removed from V and 2 bases from J, the gap between germline ends came to 12 bases. CDR3 sequence (DNA): TGCGCCAGCAGCCAAGGAACGGGGGAGCCCTACGAGCAGTACTTC. Protein: CASSQGTGEPYEQYF.

The chain couples TRBV25-1 to TRBJ2-1, with TRBD2 identical over 9 bases. The CDR3 totals 15 residues. Germline V gene sequence: CDR1 MGHDK, CDR2 SYGVNS. Germline trimming cut 5 bases from V and 2 bases from J; bases unmatched to any gene: 4. In DNA, the CDR3 is TGTGCCAGCAGTCCAGCGGGGGGAACCTACAATGAGCAGTTCTTC. Translating gives CASSPAGGTYNEQFF.

The chain combines TRBV28 with TRBJ2-5; 8 bases match TRBD1. V lost 6 bases to trimming and J lost 2 bases; unmatched junction nucleotides: 2. Germline-derived CDR1 and CDR2 are MDHEN and SYDVKM. The CDR3 has 13 residues. The CDR3 sequence: CASSRTGQETQYF. The CDR3 DNA reads TGTGCCAGCAGCCGGACAGGGCAAGAGACCCAGTACTTC.

This clone occurred once. This sequence joins TRBV7-8 and TRBJ2-2; D is unresolved. Germline V gene sequence: CDR1 SGHVS, CDR2 FQNEAQ. V was trimmed by 1 base and J by 4 bases, leaving 13 bases between them. This CDR3 is built from 16 residues. CDR3 DNA sequence: TGTGCCAGCAGCTTAGGGCTAGAGCTGTTCACCGGGGAGCTGTTTTTT. Amino acids: CASSLGLELFTGELFF.